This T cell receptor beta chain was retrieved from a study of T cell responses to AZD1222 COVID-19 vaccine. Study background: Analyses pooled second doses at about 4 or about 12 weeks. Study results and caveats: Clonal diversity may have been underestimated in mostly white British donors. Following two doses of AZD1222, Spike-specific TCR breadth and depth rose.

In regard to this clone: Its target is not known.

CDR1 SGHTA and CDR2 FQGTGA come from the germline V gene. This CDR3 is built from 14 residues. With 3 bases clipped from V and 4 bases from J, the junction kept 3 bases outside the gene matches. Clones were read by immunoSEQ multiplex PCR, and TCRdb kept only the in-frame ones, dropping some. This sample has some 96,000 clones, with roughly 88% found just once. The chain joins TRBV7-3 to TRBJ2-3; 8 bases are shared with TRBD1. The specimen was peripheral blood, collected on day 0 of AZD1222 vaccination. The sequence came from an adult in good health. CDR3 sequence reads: CASSFDRGPDTQYF. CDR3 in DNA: TGTGCCAGCAGCTTCGACAGGGGCCCAGATACGCAGTATTTT. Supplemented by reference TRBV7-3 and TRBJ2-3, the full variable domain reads GAGVSQTPSNKVTEKGKYVELRCDPISGHTALYWYRQSLGQGPEFLIYFQGTGAADDSGLPNDRFFAVRPEGSVSTLKIQRTERGDSAVYLCASSFDRGPDTQYFGPGTRLTVL.